The 17 T cell receptor beta chains given below trace back to one sample, sequenced in a study of blood T cells in healthy people across ages (dated by TCRdb to 2013 to 2016). The method was 5' RACE. For sequencing, an Illumina HiSeq 2500 was employed. The second PCR ran for roughly 7 to 11 cycles and used a J-beta primer mix along with a sample-barcoded 5' primer. The raw public reads went through TCRdb reprocessing: fastp at Q25, MiXCR clone calling, in-frame beta chains kept. Rows matching on CDR3 protein sequence are summarized as one entry with the most common DNA and genes. A total of nearly 800,000 distinct CDR3 sequences appear in this sample, around three fifths of them only once. The leading ten clones occupy approximately 24% of the sample. Sequenced sample: blood. These TCRs come from a man aged 35 to 55 in good health.

The chain employs TRBV18 and TRBJ1-1; D might be TRBD1 (5 bases). The CDR3 covers 19 residues. V was trimmed by 6 bases and J by 0 bases, leaving 26 bases between them. Germline assignment: CDR1 KGHSH and CDR2 LQKENI. The CDR3 is CASSRTRDRVPTLNTEAFF. The CDR3 region has the DNA TGTGCCAGCTCCCGCACTAGGGACCGAGTTCCAACTTTGAACACTGAAGCTTTCTTT.

The V and J genes are TRBV2 and TRBJ1-6; no definite D call. The ends were cut back, 6 bases at V and 14 bases at J, with 23 bases in the middle. Germline V lookup: CDR1 SNHLY, CDR2 FYNNEI. This CDR3 region has 15 residues. CDR3 in amino acids: CASRPTDISFLSLHF. The CDR3 DNA follows: TGTGCCAGCAGACCCACCGACATATCCTTTCTCTCCCTCCACTTT.

The rearrangement links TRBV9 to TRBJ1-3; D is undetermined. Trimming took off 0 bases at V and 0 bases at J, with 10 bases between the two ends. The V gene's germline CDR1 is SGDLS and CDR2 YYNGEE. The CDR3 has 16 amino acids. The CDR3 bases are TGTGCCAGCAGCGTAGGGATCTCCAACTCTGGAAACACCATATATTTT. Its protein is CASSVGISNSGNTIYF.

The rearrangement joins TRBV4-1 to TRBJ1-2; D not certain. CDR1 is MGHRA and CDR2 is YSYEKL in the germline V gene. The V end was cut by 0 bases, the J end by 4 bases, with 15 bases between. CDR3 size: 16 residues. Written as DNA, the CDR3 is TGCGCCAGCAGCCAAGACTCTGGCGGGTTTGGCTATGGCTACACCTTC. It encodes CASSQDSGGFGYGYTF.

This clonotype was seen repeatedly, ten times or more. The V and J genes are TRBV7-2 and TRBJ2-5, with 9 bases matching TRBD2. Trimming removed 5 bases from V and 5 bases from J; junction bases left unmatched: 6. Germline V CDR1 and CDR2: SGHTA, FQGNSA. This CDR3 region has 14 residues. CDR3 amino acids: CASSTGLAVETQYF. The CDR3 nucleotides are TGTGCCAGCAGCACGGGACTAGCAGTGGAGACCCAGTACTTC.

As DNA, the CDR3 is TGTGCCGCCCAGAAGGCGGGTAACACAGATACGCAGTATTTT. Protein: CAAQKAGNTDTQYF. The gene calls are TRBV7-9 and TRBJ2-3; perhaps TRBD2 as D (5 bases). Per the germline V gene, CDR1 is SEHNR and CDR2 is FQNEAQ (reference sequence). The CDR3 has 14 amino acids. The V and J ends lost 11 bases and 2 bases respectively, with 17 bases between them.

This clonotype was observed at least ten times. V gene TRBV29-1 combines with J gene TRBJ1-6; no definite D call. The CDR3 consists of 13 residues. Trimming removed 5 bases from V and 5 bases from J, with 10 bases in between. The germline V gene has CDR1 SQVTM and CDR2 ANQGSEA. The CDR3 nucleotides read TGCAGCGTTTCCGCCAAGGATAATTCACCCCTCCACTTT. This encodes CSVSAKDNSPLHF.

This clonotype was detected a few times. This sequence joins TRBV21-1 and TRBJ2-6. TRBV21-1 is a listed pseudogene. The CDR3 sequence is 19 residues long. CDR3 in amino acids: CASSKGLDLRISGANVLTF. The CDR3 region has the DNA TGTGCCAGCAGCAAAGGCCTCGATCTTAGGATCTCTGGGGCCAACGTCCTGACTTTC.

J is TRBJ2-1 and V is TRBV7-2; 12 nucleotides match TRBD2. V was clipped by 2 bases and J by 10 bases; unmatched bases: 0. The germline V gene encodes CDR1 SGHTA and CDR2 FQGNSA. The CDR3 has 13 amino acids. The CDR3 sequence: CASSLTSGREQFF. The CDR3 nucleotides are TGTGCCAGCAGCTTAACTAGCGGGAGGGAGCAGTTCTTC.

Here the CDR3 reads CALSGGSGADTQYF. The CDR3 DNA sequence: TGTGCCTTAAGTGGGGGTTCCGGCGCAGATACGCAGTATTTT. The V gene is TRBV12-5, the J gene TRBJ2-3; the D call may be TRBD1 or TRBD2 (5 bases each). From germline, CDR1 is LGHNT and CDR2 FRNRAP. The CDR3 has 14 residues.

This rearrangement joins TRBV6-5 to TRBJ2-5; possible D gene TRBD1, 5 bases. The CDR3 is 16 amino acids. Germline CDR1 MNHEY, CDR2 SVGAGI. V lost 2 bases and J 1 base, leaving 14 bases between the germline ends. The CDR3 here is CASSYGRVSRQETQYF. Written as DNA, the CDR3 is TGTGCCAGCAGTTACGGCAGGGTATCGCGCCAAGAGACCCAGTACTTC.

The chain combines TRBV19 with TRBJ1-1; D might be TRBD1 (5 bases). The germline gives CDR1 LNHDA, CDR2 SQIVND (reference sequence). Deletions cut 7 bases from V and 4 bases from J, with 13 bases between. The CDR3 is 13 residues long. CDR3 amino acids: CASNGGRSTEAFF. The CDR3 DNA follows: TGTGCCAGTAATGGGGGTAGGAGCACTGAAGCTTTCTTT. Full variable domain (remainder filled in from reference TRBV19 and TRBJ1-1): DGGITQSPKYLFRKEGQNVTLSCEQNLNHDAMYWYRQDPGQGLRLIYYSQIVNDFQKGDIAEGYSVSREKKESFPLTVTSAQKNPTAFYLCASNGGRSTEAFFGQGTRLTVV.

The chain has TRBV2 and TRBJ2-5; TRBD1 matches at 8 bases. J lost 3 bases, V lost 4 bases, and 7 bases had no gene match. Germline CDR1 is SNHLY and CDR2 is FYNNEI. This CDR3 is 15 amino acids long. The CDR3 reads CASSVNRGNKETQYF. CDR3 bases: TGTGCCAGCAGTGTAAACAGGGGGAACAAAGAGACCCAGTACTTC.

This clonotype was seen more than once but under ten times. The chain is built from TRBV29-1 and TRBJ2-5, with D perhaps TRBD1 (5 bases). This CDR3 is built from 15 residues. Per germline, CDR1 SQVTM and CDR2 ANQGSEA. The V gene lost 8 bases and the J gene lost 11 bases, with 30 bases spanning the gap. In DNA, the CDR3 is TGCAGCCTACTGATACTTCAGGGTGTGTACAATGAGCAGTACTTC. Amino acids: CSLLILQGVYNEQYF.

This clonotype was seen only a few times. V is TRBV6-5 and J is TRBJ2-3; D might be TRBD2 (6 bases). The V end was cut by 5 bases, the J end by 0 bases, with 15 bases between. Germline-derived CDR1 and CDR2 are MNHEY and SVGAGI. The CDR3 consists of 16 residues. CDR3: CASSPWERASTDTQYF. CDR3 nucleotide sequence: TGTGCCAGCAGTCCCTGGGAGCGGGCTAGCACAGATACGCAGTATTTT.

The J gene is TRBJ2-3, the V gene TRBV7-2; D is unresolved. Trimming stripped 5 bases from V and 4 bases from J, with 13 bases between. CDR3 length equals 14 residues. Germline-derived CDR1 and CDR2 are SGHTA and FQGNSA. The CDR3 coding sequence is TGTGCCAGCAGCGGCTTGTTAGGCGCAGATACGCAGTATTTT. It yields the protein CASSGLLGADTQYF.

This clonotype was seen more than once but under ten times. This chain uses TRBV20-1 with TRBJ1-4, with D possibly TRBD1 on 5 matching bases. Between the trimmed V and J ends, which lost 6 bases and 4 bases, there was a span of 15 bases. The CDR3 covers 14 residues. Germline lookup yields CDR1 DFQATT and CDR2 SNEGSKA (reference sequence). CDR3 bases: TGCAGTGCCGTCCGGGACGGCAATAATGAAAAACTGTTTTTT. As protein: CSAVRDGNNEKLFF.